The following is a T cell receptor beta chain sequence with its context. Its antigen is not known. CDR1 is SGHAT, CDR2 FQDESV, per germline (reference sequence). The CDR3 contains 15 residues. The unique tags termed UMIs, each holding a 6-nucleotide sample barcode, were added by means of template switching. TCRdb reprocessed the 5' RACE reads and reports one entry per CDR3 protein, with no DNA. There are approximately 400,000 distinct CDR3 sequences in the sample, with about 2.3% held by the top ten. The data were obtained in a study of monozygotic twins with inflammatory bowel disease. Study-level findings and limits: Diversity of TCRbeta measured by inverse Simpson was lower in IBD patients than in healthy co-twins.

Each donor gave roughly 2.5 ml of peripheral blood. The sample comprised blood. This chain links TRBV11-1 with TRBJ1-3. The TCR was taken from a human donor with ulcerative colitis or Crohn's disease, or a healthy co-twin of an affected twin (not recorded which). Here the CDR3 reads CASSQGQGSGNTIYF.